This T cell receptor beta chain comes out of a study of T cell changes during pregnancy in multiple sclerosis. The germline V and J ends were trimmed by 3 bases and 3 bases, with 8 bases remaining between them. There are 13 residues in the CDR3. CDR1 MRHNA and CDR2 SNTAGT come from the germline V gene. TCRdb keeps only in-frame clones here, not all; method: immunoSEQ multiplex PCR. The table shows about 52,000 clones, with about 92% occurring only once. This material consisted of CD4+ T cells from peripheral blood mononuclear cells, taken in the third trimester of pregnancy. The source of this sequence is a female donor with multiple sclerosis, enrolled in a pregnancy study. The chain combines TRBV6-4 with TRBJ1-1; D is possibly TRBD1 (5 bases). In DNA, the CDR3 is TGTGCCAGCAGTGAACAGGTGGACACTGAAGCTTTCTTT. It yields the protein CASSEQVDTEAFF.